This T cell receptor beta chain was recovered during a study of Graves' ophthalmopathy and Graves' hyperthyroidism. Clinical symptoms, serum thyroxine, TRAb, thyroid ultrasound and orbital computed tomography formed the basis of diagnosis. Trimming took 0 bases from V and 8 from J, leaving 11 bases between them. CDR1 is MNHEY and CDR2 is SVGAGI in the germline V gene. This CDR3 contains 15 residues. Using RNA transcripts, the TCR beta CDR3 regions were amplified. HTBI primers were employed in first-round RT-PCR, then a second-round multiplex PCR followed. TCRdb fed the multiplex PCR reads into MiXCR, producing one record per CDR3 protein. The sample lists hundreds of thousands of distinct CDR3 sequences, 21% occurring once. This clonotype has a count of ten or more. The target antigen is unknown. General study points: The model's ophthalmopathy progression predictions had about 71% sensitivity and less than 75% specificity.

The sequenced material came from peripheral blood. The J gene is TRBJ1-6, the V gene TRBV6-5; D ambiguous. This sequence was found in a woman aged 18-29 years with stable Graves' hyperthyroidism. The CDR3 region is CASSYSVQVDSPLHF. The CDR3 DNA is TGTGCCAGCAGTTACTCTGTCCAGGTCGATTCACCCCTCCACTTT.